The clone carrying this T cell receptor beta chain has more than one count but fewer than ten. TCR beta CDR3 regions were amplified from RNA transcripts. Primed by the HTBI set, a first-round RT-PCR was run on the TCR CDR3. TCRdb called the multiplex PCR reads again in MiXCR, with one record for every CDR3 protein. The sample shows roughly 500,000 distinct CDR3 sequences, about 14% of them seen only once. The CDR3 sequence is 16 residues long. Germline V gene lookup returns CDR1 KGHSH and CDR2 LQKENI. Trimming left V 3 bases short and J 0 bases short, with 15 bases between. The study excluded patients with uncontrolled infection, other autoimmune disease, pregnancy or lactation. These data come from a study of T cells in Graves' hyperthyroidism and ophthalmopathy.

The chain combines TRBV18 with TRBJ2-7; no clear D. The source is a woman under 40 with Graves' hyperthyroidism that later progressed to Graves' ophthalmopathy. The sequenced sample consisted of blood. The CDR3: CASSPSSGPLSYEQYF. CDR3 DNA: TGTGCCAGCTCACCCTCCTCAGGACCTCTCTCCTACGAGCAGTACTTC.